These 17 T cell receptor beta chains were sequenced from one sample in a study of T cell responses to AZD1222 COVID-19 vaccine. The repertoire was sequenced with immunoSEQ multiplex PCR; TCRdb's copy has only in-frame clones and lacks some. The table lists about 81,000 clones, around 90% of them singletons. Sequenced material: peripheral blood, taken 28 days after the second AZD1222 dose. Receptors were obtained from an adult who received the AZD1222 COVID-19 vaccine.

The chain recombines TRBV18 with TRBJ1-6; perhaps TRBD1 as D (6 bases). The germline gives CDR1 KGHSH, CDR2 LQKENI. V was pared by 1 base and J by 10 bases, with 23 bases between. This CDR3 region has 18 residues. The CDR3 region has the DNA TGTGCCAGCTCACCACGATCAGGGGCCCGCGGATTGGGATCACCCCTCCACTTT. As protein: CASSPRSGARGLGSPLHF. The variable domain in full, with the rest retrieved from reference TRBV18 and TRBJ1-6, is NAGVMQNPRHLVRRRGQEARLRCSPMKGHSHVYWYRQLPEEGLKFMVYLQKENIIDESGMPKERFSAEFPKEGPSILRIQQVVRGDSAAYFCASSPRSGARGLGSPLHFGNGTRLTVT.

The genes are TRBV27 and TRBJ1-2, with D possibly matching TRBD1 (6 bases). This CDR3 contains 12 residues. With 5 bases removed from V and 8 bases from J, the gap between germline ends came to 12 bases. CDR1 and CDR2 from the germline V gene are MNHEY and SMNVEV (reference sequence). CDR3 DNA: TGTGCCAGCAGTCTCAGGGGAGTGGGCTACACCTTC. This sequence encodes CASSLRGVGYTF.

The rearrangement links TRBV19 to TRBJ1-4; D perhaps matches TRBD1 (6 bases). Germline CDR1 is LNHDA and CDR2 is SQIVND (reference sequence). Trimming shortened V by 8 bases and J by 8 bases, and 12 bases separated the two germline ends. The CDR3 runs 12 residues. The CDR3 reads CASSQGREKLFF. Written as DNA, the CDR3 is TGTGCCAGTTCCCAGGGGAGAGAAAAACTGTTTTTT. Full variable domain (remainder filled in from reference TRBV19 and TRBJ1-4): DGGITQSPKYLFRKEGQNVTLSCEQNLNHDAMYWYRQDPGQGLRLIYYSQIVNDFQKGDIAEGYSVSREKKESFPLTVTSAQKNPTAFYLCASSQGREKLFFGSGTQLSVL.

V gene TRBV2 combines with J gene TRBJ2-3; 12 bases map to TRBD2. V shed 2 bases and J 4 bases; nucleotides not matched to a gene: 7. CDR1 is SNHLY, CDR2 FYNNEI, per germline. The CDR3 length is 17 residues. CDR3 amino acids: CASSERGTSGGSDTQYF. CDR3 nucleotides: TGTGCCAGCAGTGAAAGGGGAACTAGCGGGGGGTCAGATACGCAGTATTTT.

This clone was picked up one time. This chain links TRBV21-1 with TRBJ1-5; TRBD1 is taken as the D call from the table, unchecked against the DNA. TRBV21-1 is given as a pseudogene. This CDR3 has 18 residues. The CDR3: CASSKLKGDRDCNQPQHF. The CDR3 region has the DNA TGTGCCAGCAGCAAGCTCAAGGGGGACCGGGATTGCAATCAGCCCCAGCATTTT.

The rearrangement links TRBV5-1 to TRBJ2-5, with D possibly being TRBD2 (7 bases). Germline V CDR1 and CDR2: SGHRS, YFSETQ. With 7 bases removed from V and 2 bases from J, the gap between germline ends came to 12 bases. The CDR3 runs to 13 residues. CDR3 amino acids: CASGGGLQETQYF. CDR3 sequence (DNA): TGCGCCAGCGGGGGGGGCTTACAAGAGACCCAGTACTTC.

This clone was detected only once. The rearrangement uses TRBV7-3 and TRBJ2-1; D ambiguous. Germline V gene data show CDR1 as SGHTA and CDR2 as FQGTGA. Deletions cut 3 bases from V and 4 bases from J, with 10 bases between. The CDR3 consists of 14 residues. The CDR3 loop reads CASSLGWGYNEQFF. In DNA form, the CDR3 reads TGTGCCAGCAGCTTGGGCTGGGGATACAATGAGCAGTTCTTC. Looking up the rest from reference TRBV7-3 and TRBJ2-1 gives the full variable domain: GAGVSQTPSNKVTEKGKYVELRCDPISGHTALYWYRQSLGQGPEFLIYFQGTGAADDSGLPNDRFFAVRPEGSVSTLKIQRTERGDSAVYLCASSLGWGYNEQFFGPGTRLTVL.

With respect to this clone: This sample also contains other DNA sequences that code for the same CDR3. J is TRBJ2-7 and V is TRBV6-5; 8 bases map to TRBD1. This CDR3 spans 15 amino acids. V dropped 0 bases and J dropped 3; count of bases not matched to a gene: 4. Germline CDR1 MNHEY, CDR2 SVGAGI. The CDR3 loop reads CASSYSSGGIYEQYF. The CDR3 DNA reads as TGTGCCAGCAGTTACTCGTCAGGGGGCATCTACGAGCAGTACTTC.

This chain uses TRBV28 with TRBJ2-5, with 10 bases aligning to TRBD1. The CDR3 length is 15 residues. The V gene end was trimmed by 6 bases and the J gene end by 2 bases; junction bases not matched to a gene: 6. CDR1 is MDHEN and CDR2 is SYDVKM in the germline V gene. CDR3 nucleotides: TGTGCCAGCAGCCGCTGGACAGGGGGACAAGAGACCCAGTACTTC. This sequence encodes CASSRWTGGQETQYF.

This clone came up once. The CDR3 region has the DNA TGTGCCAGCAGTCCATCGGCGGAAACCAACAATGAGCAGTTCTTC. Its protein product is CASSPSAETNNEQFF. The chain carries TRBV6-5 and TRBJ2-1; D is unclear. V lost 5 bases to trimming and J lost 5 bases, with 16 bases between them. Per germline, CDR1 MNHEY and CDR2 SVGAGI. CDR3 length equals 15 residues.

This chain connects TRBV27 to TRBJ1-2; 12 bases match TRBD1. Germline values: CDR1 MNHEY, CDR2 SMNVEV (reference sequence). With V trimmed by 4 bases and J by 4 bases, 13 bases remained unmatched. The CDR3 spans 18 residues. This CDR3 is CASSSLGTGGRNRYGYTF. For the CDR3, the DNA is TGTGCCAGCAGTTCCCTCGGGACAGGGGGCAGAAATCGCTATGGCTACACCTTC.

The chain links TRBV29-1 to TRBJ2-7; 7 bases are a match to TRBD1. Germline CDR1 is SQVTM and CDR2 is ANQGSEA. Trimming at V came to 3 bases and at J to 4 bases, leaving 0 bases not matched to a gene. The CDR3 spans 11 residues. The CDR3 is CSVETGYEQYF. CDR3 DNA sequence: TGCAGCGTTGAGACAGGGTACGAGCAGTACTTC.

The chain joins TRBV28 to TRBJ1-4; possibly TRBD1 for D (5 bases). The germline gives CDR1 MDHEN, CDR2 SYDVKM. CDR3 size: 15 residues. Trimming stripped 6 bases from V and 3 bases from J, with 14 bases between. CDR3 protein: CASRIRAGANEKLFF. The CDR3 nucleotides are TGTGCCAGCAGAATCAGGGCGGGAGCTAATGAAAAACTGTTTTTT.

The chain uses TRBV19 and TRBJ1-2; D gene unclear. Germline CDR1 is LNHDA and CDR2 is SQIVND (reference sequence). The V and J ends lost 4 bases and 3 bases respectively, with 15 bases between them. This CDR3 spans 15 amino acids. The CDR3 DNA reads TGTGCCAGTAGTACTAGTTGGTCAGCAGACTATGGCTACACCTTC. Translating it yields CASSTSWSADYGYTF.

This clone was picked up one time. The J gene is TRBJ1-4, the V gene TRBV5-1; D gene unclear. The CDR3 length is 14 residues. CDR1 and CDR2 (germline): SGHRS, YFSETQ. The V gene lost 0 bases and the J gene lost 4 bases, with 7 bases spanning the gap. This CDR3 is CASSLVLDNEKLFF. The CDR3 region has the DNA TGCGCCAGCAGCTTGGTCCTGGATAATGAAAAACTGTTTTTT.

This chain joins TRBV5-1 and TRBJ1-1; D is possibly TRBD1 (6 bases). The CDR3 consists of 15 residues. V was trimmed by 0 bases and J by 3 bases, leaving 12 bases between them. The germline V gene has CDR1 SGHRS and CDR2 YFSETQ. CDR3 nucleotide sequence: TGCGCCAGCAGCTTGGTGCCAGAGGGGGACACTGAAGCTTTCTTT. It is translated as CASSLVPEGDTEAFF.

The chain is built from TRBV5-6 and TRBJ2-7; perhaps TRBD2 as D (5 bases). V was trimmed by 4 bases and J by 7 bases, leaving 15 bases between them. The germline V gene encodes CDR1 SGHDT and CDR2 YYEEEE. The CDR3 spans 13 residues. The CDR3 here is CASSVERAEEQYF. The CDR3 nucleotides are TGTGCCAGCAGCGTTGAGAGGGCGGAAGAGCAGTACTTC.